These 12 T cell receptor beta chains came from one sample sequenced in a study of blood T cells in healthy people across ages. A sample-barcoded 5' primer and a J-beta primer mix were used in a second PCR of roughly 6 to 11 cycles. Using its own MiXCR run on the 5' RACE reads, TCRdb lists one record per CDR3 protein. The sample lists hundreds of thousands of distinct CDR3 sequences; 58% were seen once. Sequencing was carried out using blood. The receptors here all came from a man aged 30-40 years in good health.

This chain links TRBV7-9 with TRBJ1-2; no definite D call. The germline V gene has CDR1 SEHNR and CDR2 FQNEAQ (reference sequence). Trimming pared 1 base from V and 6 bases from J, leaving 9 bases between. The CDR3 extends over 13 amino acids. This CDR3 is CASSLGGPNGYTF. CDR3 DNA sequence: TGTGCCAGCAGCTTAGGGGGTCCTAATGGCTACACCTTC.

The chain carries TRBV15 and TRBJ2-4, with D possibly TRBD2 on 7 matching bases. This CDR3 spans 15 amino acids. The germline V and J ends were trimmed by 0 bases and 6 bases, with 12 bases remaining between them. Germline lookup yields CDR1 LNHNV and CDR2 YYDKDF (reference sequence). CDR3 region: CATSRDLAGANIQYF. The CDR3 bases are TGTGCCACCAGCAGAGATCTCGCGGGGGCAAACATTCAGTACTTC.

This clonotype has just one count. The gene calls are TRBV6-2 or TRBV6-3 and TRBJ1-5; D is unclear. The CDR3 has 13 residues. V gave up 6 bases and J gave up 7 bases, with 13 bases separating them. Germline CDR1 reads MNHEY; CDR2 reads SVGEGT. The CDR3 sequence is CASSAAENQPQHF. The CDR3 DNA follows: TGTGCCAGCAGCGCGGCAGAAAACCAGCCCCAGCATTTT.

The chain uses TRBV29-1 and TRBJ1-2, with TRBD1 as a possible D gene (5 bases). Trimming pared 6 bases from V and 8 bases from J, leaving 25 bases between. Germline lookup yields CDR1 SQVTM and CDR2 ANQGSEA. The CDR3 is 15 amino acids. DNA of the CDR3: TGCAGCGTACCCGGGGCTGAGATGTCTGAGGGAGGCTACACCTTC. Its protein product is CSVPGAEMSEGGYTF.

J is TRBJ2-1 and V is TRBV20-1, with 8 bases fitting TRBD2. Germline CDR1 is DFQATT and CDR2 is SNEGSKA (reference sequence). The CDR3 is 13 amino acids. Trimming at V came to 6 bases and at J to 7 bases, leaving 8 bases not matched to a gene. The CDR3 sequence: CSAKGLAGNEQFF. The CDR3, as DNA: TGCAGTGCCAAAGGGCTAGCGGGTAATGAGCAGTTCTTC.

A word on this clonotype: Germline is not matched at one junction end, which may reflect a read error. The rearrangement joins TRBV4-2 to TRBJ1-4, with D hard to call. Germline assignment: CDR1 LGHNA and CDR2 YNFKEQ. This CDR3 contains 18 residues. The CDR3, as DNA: TGTGCCAGCAGCCAAGATTATCGCAAAGAGGCAACTAATGAAAAACCGTTTTTT. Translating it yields CASSQDYRKEATNEKPFF.

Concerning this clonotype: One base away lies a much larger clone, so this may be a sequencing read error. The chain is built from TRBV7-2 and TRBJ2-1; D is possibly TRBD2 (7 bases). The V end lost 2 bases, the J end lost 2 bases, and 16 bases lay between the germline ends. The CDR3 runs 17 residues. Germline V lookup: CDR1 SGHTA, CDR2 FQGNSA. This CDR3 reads CASSLPLGGATYNEQFF. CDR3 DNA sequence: TGTGCCAGCAGCTTACCACTGGGGGGGGCCACCTACAATGAGCAGTTCTTC.

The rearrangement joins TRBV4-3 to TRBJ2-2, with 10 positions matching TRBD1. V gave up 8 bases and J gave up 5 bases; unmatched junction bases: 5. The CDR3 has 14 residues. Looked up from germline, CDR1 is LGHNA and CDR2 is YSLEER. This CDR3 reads CASEGQGSTGELFF. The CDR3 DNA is TGCGCCAGCGAGGGACAGGGGAGTACCGGGGAGCTGTTTTTT.

The CDR3 DNA sequence: TGTGCCAGCAGAGGAACGAGGTTCCCCTTCTACGAGCAGTACTTC. Translation gives CASRGTRFPFYEQYF. V and J are TRBV27 and TRBJ2-7; no clear D gene. Trimming left V 6 bases short and J 3 bases short, with 18 bases between. Germline V lookup: CDR1 MNHEY, CDR2 SMNVEV (reference sequence). The CDR3 is 15 amino acids.

DNA of the CDR3: TGCAGTGCTAGAAGTCTCACAGGGATCGGCTACACCTTC. This sequence encodes CSARSLTGIGYTF. V is TRBV20-1 and J is TRBJ1-2, with D maybe TRBD1 (6 bases). The CDR3 is made up of 13 amino acids. The ends were cut back, 2 bases at V and 8 bases at J, with 15 bases in the middle. From germline, CDR1 is DFQATT and CDR2 SNEGSKA (reference sequence).

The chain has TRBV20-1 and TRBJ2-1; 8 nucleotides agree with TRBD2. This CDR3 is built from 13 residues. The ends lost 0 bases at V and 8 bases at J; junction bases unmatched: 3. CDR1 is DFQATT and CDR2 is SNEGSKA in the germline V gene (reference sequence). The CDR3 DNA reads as TGCAGTGCTAGAGATTGGCGGGAGGATGAGCAGTTCTTC. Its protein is CSARDWREDEQFF.

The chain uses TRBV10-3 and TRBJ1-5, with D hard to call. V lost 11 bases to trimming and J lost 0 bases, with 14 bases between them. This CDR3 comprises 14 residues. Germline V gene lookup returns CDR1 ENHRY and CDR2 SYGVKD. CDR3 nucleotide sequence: TGTGCCCTAAATAACGAATATAGCAATCAGCCCCAGCATTTT. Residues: CALNNEYSNQPQHF.